Listed below are T cell receptor beta chains from one sample, sequenced in a study of blood T cell repertoires in COVID-19. The assay was immunoSEQ multiplex PCR, and TCRdb's table has in-frame clones only and misses some. Among around 380,000 clones listed, roughly four fifths were seen once. Sequenced material: peripheral blood. The receptors stem from a human donor with acute or convalescent COVID-19. The donor label of this sample is uncertain. Both conserved end residues are part of each CDR3. The order of the fields is D gene, clone size, J gene, V gene, CDR3 DNA, CDR3 protein. D genes are given only for firm matches. Clone size is given for some rows only: seen once, a few or many times, or a class if the clone is expanded.

d_call: TRBD1
clone_size: .
j_call: TRBJ1-4
v_call: TRBV18
cdr3_nt: TGTGCCAGCTCACCCGACAGGGGCGGTAATGAAAAACTGTTTTTT
cdr3_aa: CASSPDRGGNEKLFF

d_call: .
clone_size: .
j_call: TRBJ1-2
v_call: TRBV13
cdr3_nt: TGTGCCAGCAGCTTAGGATGGAGGGAGAGCGGCTACACCTTC
cdr3_aa: CASSLGWRESGYTF

d_call: .
clone_size: .
j_call: TRBJ1-3
v_call: TRBV11-2
cdr3_nt: TGTGCCAGCAGCTTAGCGGTCGGCAGGAGGACCCTCTCTGGAAACACCATATATTTT
cdr3_aa: CASSLAVGRRTLSGNTIYF

d_call: .
clone_size: .
j_call: TRBJ1-2
v_call: TRBV30
cdr3_nt: TGTGCCTGGAGTGTATCAGGGAACTATGGCTACACCTTC
cdr3_aa: CAWSVSGNYGYTF

d_call: TRBD2
clone_size: .
j_call: TRBJ2-6
v_call: TRBV4-1
cdr3_nt: TGCGCCAGCAGCCGGGGACTAGCGGGGAACTCTGGGGCCAACGTCCTGACTTTC
cdr3_aa: CASSRGLAGNSGANVLTF

d_call: .
clone_size: .
j_call: TRBJ2-1
v_call: TRBV29-1
cdr3_nt: TGCAGCGCCCCAAGACAGTTTCAGAGCAATGAGCAGTTCTTC
cdr3_aa: CSAPRQFQSNEQFF

d_call: .
clone_size: .
j_call: TRBJ2-2
v_call: TRBV27
cdr3_nt: TGTGCCAGCAGTTTGGATCATCGGGGGACCGGGGAGCTGTTTTTT
cdr3_aa: CASSLDHRGTGELFF

d_call: .
clone_size: .
j_call: TRBJ1-1
v_call: TRBV7-9
cdr3_nt: TGTGCCAGCAGCTTACAGGAAAACACTGAAGCTTTCTTT
cdr3_aa: CASSLQENTEAFF

d_call: TRBD1
clone_size: .
j_call: TRBJ1-1
v_call: TRBV27
cdr3_nt: TGTGCCAGCAACCCCCACAGACAGGGGGCCGCCGAAGCTTTCTTT
cdr3_aa: CASNPHRQGAAEAFF

d_call: .
clone_size: .
j_call: TRBJ2-7
v_call: TRBV6-5
cdr3_nt: TGTGCCAGCAACCACGGCGGTACACAATCCTACGAGCAGTACTTC
cdr3_aa: CASNHGGTQSYEQYF

d_call: TRBD2
clone_size: few
j_call: TRBJ2-1
v_call: TRBV27
cdr3_nt: TGTGCCAGCAGTCCCCCCGGGGGGCTAGCGGGAGGCAATGAGCAGTTCTTC
cdr3_aa: CASSPPGGLAGGNEQFF

d_call: TRBD2
clone_size: few
j_call: TRBJ2-1
v_call: TRBV7-8
cdr3_nt: TGTGCCAGCAGCTTAGGACGGGGGGGGTACAATGAGCAGTTCTTC
cdr3_aa: CASSLGRGGYNEQFF

d_call: .
clone_size: few
j_call: TRBJ1-4
v_call: TRBV28
cdr3_nt: TGTGCCAGCAGCCCACCAAGGGGGGGTAATGAAAAACTGTTTTTT
cdr3_aa: CASSPPRGGNEKLFF

d_call: TRBD2
clone_size: .
j_call: TRBJ2-5
v_call: TRBV19
cdr3_nt: TGTGCCAGTAGTAGGGTAGCGGGAGTCCAAGAGACCCAGTACTTC
cdr3_aa: CASSRVAGVQETQYF

d_call: .
clone_size: .
j_call: TRBJ1-2
v_call: TRBV19
cdr3_nt: TGTGCCGTGGGGGAGGGGATGAGGGGCTACACCTTC
cdr3_aa: CAVGEGMRGYTF

d_call: .
clone_size: few
j_call: TRBJ1-1
v_call: TRBV7-8
cdr3_nt: TGTGCCAGCAGCTTAGACAGGAGAGAAGCTTTCTTT
cdr3_aa: CASSLDRREAFF

d_call: TRBD2
clone_size: .
j_call: TRBJ2-3
v_call: TRBV7-9
cdr3_nt: TGTGCCAGCAGCTCCGGGACTAGTCAATTGGATACGCAGTATTTT
cdr3_aa: CASSSGTSQLDTQYF

d_call: .
clone_size: .
j_call: TRBJ1-6
v_call: TRBV28
cdr3_nt: TGTGCCAGCAGTTTATACCAAACAGGGTCGGGTTCCTATAATTCACCCCTCCACTTT
cdr3_aa: CASSLYQTGSGSYNSPLHF

d_call: .
clone_size: .
j_call: TRBJ2-1
v_call: TRBV19
cdr3_nt: TGTGCCAGTAGTATTAGCAGGGGTCCCTACAATGAGCAGTTCTTC
cdr3_aa: CASSISRGPYNEQFF

d_call: .
clone_size: .
j_call: TRBJ2-2
v_call: TRBV28
cdr3_nt: TGTGCCAGCAGCTCTAACAGGGAAACGGGGGAGCTGTTTTTT
cdr3_aa: CASSSNRETGELFF

d_call: .
clone_size: few
j_call: TRBJ1-1
v_call: TRBV23-1
cdr3_nt: TGCGCCAGCAGGATAATGAACGGAGTACGCACTGAAGCTTTCTTT
cdr3_aa: CASRIMNGVRTEAFF

d_call: TRBD2
clone_size: once
j_call: TRBJ2-3
v_call: TRBV29-1
cdr3_nt: TGCAGCGTTGAGGGGGAGGGCCCAGATACGCAGTATTTT
cdr3_aa: CSVEGEGPDTQYF

d_call: TRBD1
clone_size: .
j_call: TRBJ2-5
v_call: TRBV10-3
cdr3_nt: TGTGCCATCAGCCCCGGGACAGGGGGCGAAGAGACCCAGTACTTC
cdr3_aa: CAISPGTGGEETQYF

d_call: .
clone_size: few
j_call: TRBJ1-1
v_call: TRBV5-1
cdr3_nt: TGCGCCAGCAGTTTGTCCCAGACAGCGAACACTGAAGCTTTCTTT
cdr3_aa: CASSLSQTANTEAFF

d_call: .
clone_size: .
j_call: TRBJ1-2
v_call: TRBV9
cdr3_nt: TGTGCCAGCACACTACAGGGTGCCGATGGCTACACCTTC
cdr3_aa: CASTLQGADGYTF

d_call: TRBD1
clone_size: .
j_call: TRBJ1-3
v_call: TRBV3-1/TRBV3-2
cdr3_nt: TGTGCCAGCAGCCAGACCCCACGGACAGGGGTAGGAAACACCATATATTTT
cdr3_aa: CASSQTPRTGVGNTIYF

d_call: .
clone_size: .
j_call: TRBJ2-1
v_call: TRBV20-1
cdr3_nt: TGCAGTGCTAGTCGTCGCAGATACAATGAGCAGTTCTTC
cdr3_aa: CSASRRRYNEQFF

d_call: .
clone_size: .
j_call: TRBJ2-7
v_call: TRBV3-1/TRBV3-2
cdr3_nt: TGTGCCAGCAGCCAGGGAGGAAGATACGAGCAGTACTTC
cdr3_aa: CASSQGGRYEQYF

d_call: TRBD1
clone_size: .
j_call: TRBJ2-2
v_call: TRBV5-1
cdr3_nt: TGCGCCAGCAGCCTACAGACAGGGGGCGGCGGGGAGCTGTTTTTT
cdr3_aa: CASSLQTGGGGELFF

d_call: TRBD2
clone_size: .
j_call: TRBJ2-7
v_call: TRBV6-1
cdr3_nt: TGTGCCAGCAGTGAACCGGGACTAGCGGGAGCCGAGCAGTACTTC
cdr3_aa: CASSEPGLAGAEQYF

d_call: .
clone_size: .
j_call: TRBJ1-6
v_call: TRBV30
cdr3_nt: TGTGCCTGGAGACCGAGGGATCGCCAAGCTACTTCTTATAATTCACCCCTCCACTTT
cdr3_aa: CAWRPRDRQATSYNSPLHF

d_call: TRBD1
clone_size: .
j_call: TRBJ1-5
v_call: TRBV30
cdr3_nt: TGTGCCTGGAGTAGGGACAGGGGAATAAATCAGCCCCAGCATTTT
cdr3_aa: CAWSRDRGINQPQHF

d_call: .
clone_size: .
j_call: TRBJ2-1
v_call: TRBV20-1
cdr3_nt: TGCAGTGGACTATTCTACAATGAGCAGTTCTTC
cdr3_aa: CSGLFYNEQFF

d_call: .
clone_size: .
j_call: TRBJ1-2
v_call: TRBV10-3
cdr3_nt: TGTGCCATCAGTGAATCGTCAACGGGAAACTATGGCTACACCTTC
cdr3_aa: CAISESSTGNYGYTF

d_call: TRBD2
clone_size: .
j_call: TRBJ2-1
v_call: TRBV7-9
cdr3_nt: TGTGCCAGCAGCCACCGGACTAGCGGGATCCACAATGAGCAGTTCTTC
cdr3_aa: CASSHRTSGIHNEQFF

d_call: .
clone_size: .
j_call: TRBJ2-2
v_call: TRBV3-1/TRBV3-2
cdr3_nt: TGTGCCAGCAGCGGCAGCGGGGAGCTGTTTTTT
cdr3_aa: CASSGSGELFF

d_call: TRBD1
clone_size: once
j_call: TRBJ1-1
v_call: TRBV27
cdr3_nt: TGTGCCAGCAGTTTTAGGGGGCGCATGAGTGAAGCTTTCTTT
cdr3_aa: CASSFRGRMSEAFF

d_call: TRBD2
clone_size: few
j_call: TRBJ2-5
v_call: TRBV4-2
cdr3_nt: TGTGCCAGCAGCCAGCGGACTAGCGGGGTGCAAGAGACCCAGTACTTC
cdr3_aa: CASSQRTSGVQETQYF

d_call: .
clone_size: .
j_call: TRBJ1-5
v_call: TRBV5-5
cdr3_nt: TGTGCCAGCAGCTCATCTCTAGAGGTGAGTCAGCCCCAGCATTTT
cdr3_aa: CASSSSLEVSQPQHF

d_call: .
clone_size: .
j_call: TRBJ1-1
v_call: TRBV7-9
cdr3_nt: TGTGCCAGCAGCTTAGTAGTGGGCAGGTTTTTCTTT
cdr3_aa: CASSLVVGRFFF